The table lists the clone carrying this TCR beta chain with many counts. As yet, its antigen is unknown. Bulk TCR libraries were made with methods that had been previously described and with listed TCR primers. MiXCR was run by TCRdb on the PCR reads, yielding one entry per CDR3 protein. The repertoire includes about half a million distinct CDR3 sequences, about 22% of them detected once, and 0.65% to 0.95% sits in the top ten. The data originate from a study of molecular identifiers for immune sequencing clone quantification. Study results and caveats: Over 99% of CMV-specific effector molecules, but under 1% of naive ones, were in clones above 20 copies.

The CDR3 runs to 19 residues. The V gene's germline CDR1 is LGHNT and CDR2 FRNRAP. V was clipped by 3 bases and J by 0 bases, with 18 bases between them. V is TRBV12-5 and J is TRBJ1-6; perhaps TRBD1 as D (6 bases). This clonotype was obtained from a human donor in good health. Some libraries in this study had Jurkat cell RNA spiked in. The sample comprised naive CD8+ T cells from blood, with Jurkat cell RNA spiked in. Subset specified: FACS-sorted CD8+CD4-CCR7+CD45RA+ naive T cells. DNA for the CDR3: TGTGCTAGTGGTTTCATCCTCGGACAGCTGAGCTCCTATAATTCACCCCTCCACTTT. Translation gives CASGFILGQLSSYNSPLHF.